The T cell receptor (beta chain) described here comes from a study of radiotherapy plus CTLA-4 blockade in lung cancer (dated by TCRdb to about 2018). Regarding the complete study: Objective responses were observed in 15% to 20% of enrolled patients, and disease control was achieved in roughly 29%. Findings and caveats that apply to the study as a whole: The strongest predictors of response, as reported, were early dynamic changes in blood T cell clones along with a rise in serum interferon-beta after radiation. After treatment with radiotherapy and ipilimumab, TCR clones that originated in tumors expanded in peripheral blood.

A word on this clone: Its antigen has not been determined. No much larger clone exists at a distance of one base, and base qualities are not known.

Receptor libraries were prepared by the immunoSEQ multiplex PCR assay. TCRdb carries this immuneACCESS record with in-frame sequences only. Its versions omit some clonotypes, under half of them owing to an unresolved V gene in the studies checked, with the rest unexplained. A total of some 80,000 clones appear in this sample, 78% of them only once. The leading ten clones occupy roughly 20% of the sample. The study tested focal radiation therapy combined with CTLA-4 blockade (ipilimumab) in patients with chemo-refractory metastatic non-small-cell lung cancer. The sample in question was peripheral blood, obtained from a patient treated with radiotherapy plus ipilimumab. The origin of this receptor is a human donor with non-small cell lung cancer whose response to radiotherapy plus ipilimumab could not be evaluated. Some clones in this sample may be carry-over from other donors' samples.

The bases are TGCGCCAGCAGCTTGGGCTACGGGACAGGGAATGAAAAACTGTTTTTT. This is translated as CASSLGYGTGNEKLFF. Recombination linked TRBV5-1 to TRBJ1-4, and 9 junctional nucleotides match TRBD1. CDR1 and CDR2 (SGHRS, YFSETQ) derive from the germline V gene. Trimmed from V: 0 bases; trimmed from J: 5 bases; junction bases lacking a gene match: 5. The CDR3 contains 16 residues, cysteine and phenylalanine counted. The kept DNA is CDR3 alone, 48 bases in frame from the first base.